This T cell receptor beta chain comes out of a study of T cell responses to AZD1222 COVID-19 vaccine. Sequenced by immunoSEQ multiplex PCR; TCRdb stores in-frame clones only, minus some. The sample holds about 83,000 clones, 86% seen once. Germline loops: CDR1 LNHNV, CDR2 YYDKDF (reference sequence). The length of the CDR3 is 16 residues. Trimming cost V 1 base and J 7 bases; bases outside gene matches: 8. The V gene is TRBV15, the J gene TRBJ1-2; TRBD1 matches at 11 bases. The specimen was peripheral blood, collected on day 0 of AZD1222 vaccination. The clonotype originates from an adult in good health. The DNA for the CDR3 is TGTGCCACCAGCAGAGGGACAGGGGGCCAGGCAGGTGGCTACACCTTC. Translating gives CATSRGTGGQAGGYTF.